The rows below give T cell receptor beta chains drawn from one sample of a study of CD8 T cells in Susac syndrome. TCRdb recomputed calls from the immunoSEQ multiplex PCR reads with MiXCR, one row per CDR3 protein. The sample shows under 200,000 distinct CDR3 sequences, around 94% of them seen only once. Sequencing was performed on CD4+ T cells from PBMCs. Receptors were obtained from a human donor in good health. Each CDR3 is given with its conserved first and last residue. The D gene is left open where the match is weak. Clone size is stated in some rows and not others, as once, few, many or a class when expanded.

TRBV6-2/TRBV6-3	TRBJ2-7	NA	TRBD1	TGTGCCAGCAGCTACCAACAGGGGTCCTACGAGCAGTACTTC	CASSYQQGSYEQYF
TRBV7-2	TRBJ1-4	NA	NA	TGTGCCAGCAGCGCACTGGGCGTTGAGGGTGAAAAACTGTTTTTT	CASSALGVEGEKLFF
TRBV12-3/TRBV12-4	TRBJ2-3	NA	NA	TGTGCCAGCAGTCCCCGGTACGGCACGCAGTATTTT	CASSPRYGTQYF
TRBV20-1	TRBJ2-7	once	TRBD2	TGCAGTGTCCAGCGTGGTAGCGGGTCGGAGCAGTACTTC	CSVQRGSGSEQYF
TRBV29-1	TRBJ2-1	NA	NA	TGCAGCGTTGAAAAAGGACAACCGAGCTCCTACAATGAGCAGTTCTTC	CSVEKGQPSSYNEQFF
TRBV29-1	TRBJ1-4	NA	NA	TGCAGCGTTGGTCGAACTAATGAAAAACTGTTTTTT	CSVGRTNEKLFF
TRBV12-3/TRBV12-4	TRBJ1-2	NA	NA	TGTGCCAGCAGTCCAACAGGGCCCTTTAACCATGGCTACACCTTC	CASSPTGPFNHGYTF
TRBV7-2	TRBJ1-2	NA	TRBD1	TGTGCCAGCAGCTTAGGGGGACAGGGGGCGGTCTATGGCTACACCTTC	CASSLGGQGAVYGYTF
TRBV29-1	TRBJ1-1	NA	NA	TGCAGCGCACGGGACCTTGAGGGGACTGAAGCTTTCTTT	CSARDLEGTEAFF
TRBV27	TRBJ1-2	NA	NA	TGTGCCAGCGCCGGTCGGACTAACTATGGCTACACCTTC	CASAGRTNYGYTF